This T cell receptor beta chain was found in a study of beta chain features in type 1 diabetes. This clone appeared a few times. TCRB transcripts that were expressed got sequenced, as all of the isolated RNA had been reverse transcribed. Repertoires were generated with immunoSEQ multiplex PCR, while TCRdb's copy carries only in-frame clones and drops some. The sample consists of some 270,000 clones, 8% of them appearing once. Trimming pared 1 base from V and 3 bases from J, leaving 12 bases between. The germline gives CDR1 KGHSY, CDR2 FQNENV. This CDR3 is 15 amino acids long. This chain uses TRBV16 with TRBJ1-2; D might be TRBD1 (6 bases). The sequence came from a woman aged 18-29 years in good health. Sequencing was carried out using central memory CD4+ T cells from blood. The CDR3 coding sequence is TGTGCCAGCAGCCAATTAACCGGGACATACTATGGCTACACCTTC. Amino acids: CASSQLTGTYYGYTF.